This entry describes one T cell receptor (beta chain). The data were obtained in a study of blood T cell repertoires in COVID-19. Across the whole study: Acute-phase and convalescent COVID-19 samples originated in the United States, Italy and Spain. Sources were T cells, B-cell-depleted T cells, or PBMCs; the material itself was cDNA or gDNA.

The V gene's germline CDR1 is MNHEY and CDR2 SVGAGI. The CDR3 consists of 15 residues. The V and J ends lost 0 bases and 5 bases respectively, with 8 bases between them. Authors' data handling: For nucleated cells, counts were estimated from reference gene primer amplification. The assay was immunoSEQ multiplex PCR, and TCRdb's table has in-frame clones only and misses some. V and J calls and clone size follow that table, whereas D and trimming were derived from the DNA. The table has 90,000 to 100,000 clones, around nine tenths seen once. This sequence originates from a man of 80 years or more with acute or convalescent COVID-19. Sequences were obtained from peripheral blood. The J gene is TRBJ1-6, the V gene TRBV6-5; no clear D gene. CDR3 coding DNA: TGTGCCAGCAGTTACTCGACTCCTGATAATTCACCCCTCCACTTT. This encodes CASSYSTPDNSPLHF.